The 10 T cell receptor beta chains below come from one sample, sequenced in a study of cytomegalovirus exposure and HLA in healthy donors. The primer mix had 60 Vbeta and 13 Jbeta primers. Only in-frame clones appear in the TCRdb table, and some are missing; sequencing was by immunoSEQ multiplex PCR. The profile shows under 200,000 clones, around 80% of them singletons. The sample was PBMCs. These TCRs come from a woman aged 45-65 years in good health and CMV-seropositive.

The chain recombines TRBV6-5 with TRBJ1-5; perhaps TRBD1 as D (5 bases). Germline CDR1 reads MNHEY; CDR2 reads SVGAGI. Trimming shortened V by 7 bases and J by 5 bases, and 12 bases separated the two germline ends. This CDR3 has 13 residues. CDR3 in DNA: TGTGCCAGCACAAGGGGTGGGGATCAGCCCCAGCATTTT. This codes for CASTRGGDQPQHF.

The chain uses TRBV9 and TRBJ1-2; a weak D match, TRBD1 (6 bases). The germline CDR1 and CDR2 sequences are SGDLS and YYNGEE. The CDR3 loop spans 11 amino acids. V gave up 1 base and J gave up 11 bases, with 9 bases separating them. The CDR3 coding sequence is TGTGCCAGCAGCGTACAGGGGTTGTACACCTTC. Its translation: CASSVQGLYTF.

CDR3 in amino acids: CASSLDRVPQETQYF. In DNA form, the CDR3 reads TGTGCCAGCAGCTTAGACAGGGTGCCCCAAGAGACCCAGTACTTC. V is TRBV7-9 and J is TRBJ2-5, with D tentatively TRBD1 (6 bases). The V and J ends lost 1 base and 1 base respectively, with 10 bases between them. The length of the CDR3 is 15 residues. Germline values: CDR1 SEHNR, CDR2 FQNEAQ (reference sequence).

Regarding this clone: An end of the junction does not agree with germline; a read error may underlie this. The rearrangement links TRBV6-5 to TRBJ2-2; no firm D call. The V gene's germline CDR1 is MNHEY and CDR2 SVGAGI. The CDR3 has 13 amino acids. CDR3 amino acids: CASTYGVTGELFF. In nucleotides, the CDR3 is TGTGCCAGCACTTACGGAGTCACCGGGGAGCTGTTTTTT.

This chain links TRBV4-1 with TRBJ1-5, with 11 bases identical to TRBD1. Germline V gene lookup returns CDR1 MGHRA and CDR2 YSYEKL. This CDR3 is built from 18 residues. V lost 4 bases and J lost 1; bases outside the gene matches: 9. CDR3 DNA: TGCGCCAGCAGCCCAGGACAGGGGGCGAGGGAAAGCAATCAGCCCCAGCATTTT. As protein: CASSPGQGARESNQPQHF.

This chain uses TRBV2 with TRBJ2-5; 9 positions match TRBD2. This CDR3 comprises 16 residues. Germline lookup yields CDR1 SNHLY and CDR2 FYNNEI. V shed 6 bases, J shed 1 base, and the junction held 9 bases outside the gene matches. In nucleotides, the CDR3 is TGTGCCAGCAGGGCCGGGACTAGCCACCGCCAAGAGACCCAGTACTTC. Its translation: CASRAGTSHRQETQYF.

This clone was recorded only once. The chain uses TRBV5-6 and TRBJ1-2; D is perhaps TRBD1 (6 bases). This CDR3 contains 16 residues. The germline V gene has CDR1 SGHDT and CDR2 YYEEEE. V dropped 3 bases and J dropped 9 bases, with 24 bases sitting between them. The CDR3 DNA reads TGTGCCAGCAGCTCTACTCGGGGGGCAGTTGGTCTTCGCTACACCTTC. This sequence encodes CASSSTRGAVGLRYTF. The full variable domain, in which reference TRBV5-6 and TRBJ1-2 provide the parts outside the CDR3, is DAGVTQSPTHLIKTRGQQVTLRCSPKSGHDTVSWYQQALGQGPQFIFQYYEEEERQRGNFPDRFSGHQFPNYSSELNVNALLLGDSALYLCASSSTRGAVGLRYTFGSGTRLTVV.

CDR3 residues: CASSYRGTGVTDTQYF. The CDR3 nucleotides read TGTGCCAGCAGCTACCGCGGGACAGGGGTCACAGATACGCAGTATTTT. The chain is built from TRBV11-2 and TRBJ2-3; TRBD1 aligns across 10 bases. The germline gives CDR1 SGHAT, CDR2 FQNNGV. V was pared by 4 bases and J by 2 bases, with 6 bases of the junction left unmatched. This CDR3 region has 16 residues. Filled out from reference TRBV11-2 and TRBJ2-3, the complete variable domain reads EAGVAQSPRYKIIEKRQSVAFWCNPISGHATLYWYQQILGQGPKLLIQFQNNGVVDDSQLPKDRFSAERLKGVDSTLKIQPAKLEDSAVYLCASSYRGTGVTDTQYFGPGTRLTVL.

This clone was seen only once. This chain uses TRBV5-4 with TRBJ2-1; tentatively, D is TRBD2 (5 bases). Trimming shortened V by 4 bases and J by 14 bases, and 16 bases separated the two germline ends. There are 12 residues in the CDR3. Germline V lookup: CDR1 SGHNT, CDR2 YYREEE (reference sequence). CDR3 DNA: TGTGCCAGCAGCCGTGCGGAGGCCGCGGAGTTCTTC. This codes for CASSRAEAAEFF.

This chain's CDR3 is CASSSGQGALAFF. CDR3 coding DNA: TGTGCCAGCAGCTCCGGACAGGGGGCTCTAGCTTTCTTT. The genes are TRBV11-3 and TRBJ1-1; 11 nucleotides line up with TRBD1. The V and J ends lost 4 bases and 10 bases, in that order; junction bases with no gene match: 5. Germline CDR1 is SGHNT and CDR2 is YENEEA. This CDR3 region has 13 residues. The whole variable domain, remainder taken from reference TRBV11-3 and TRBJ1-1, is EAGVVQSPRYKIIEKKQPVAFWCNPISGHNTLYWYLQNLGQGPELLIRYENEEAVDDSQLPKDRFSAERLKGVDSTLKIQPAELGDSAVYLCASSSGQGALAFFGQGTRLTVV.